This T cell receptor (beta chain) is from a study of T cells after yellow fever vaccination. Study-wide background: Using CD3, CD45RA, CCR7 and CD95, the EM, EMRA, CM and Tscm memory subsets were sorted. Study-wide findings and caveats: Among all clonotypes, a small share was observed in both CD4 and CD8 compartments. Boosting was followed by the reappearance of most primary-vaccination clones (roughly 95% CD4, under 90% CD8).

The CDR3 consists of 13 residues. The V gene lost 1 base and the J gene lost 8 bases, with 8 bases spanning the gap. Germline CDR1 and CDR2: MGHRA and YSYEKL. Production of TCR cDNA was by 5'RACE template switching, which also added a universal primer site and UMIs. TCRdb itself ran the 5' RACE reads through MiXCR, one entry per CDR3 protein. The sample carries around 56,000 distinct CDR3 sequences, about 5.6% recorded once. This sequence joins TRBV4-1 and TRBJ1-4; D is uncertain. The source is a man aged 18 to 29 who received the YFV17D yellow fever vaccine. Source: PBMCs, either bulk or a sorted T-cell subset (CD4+, CD8+, memory, or dextramer-sorted; not recorded which), taken on the day of the yellow fever booster vaccination. CDR3 in DNA: TGCGCCAGCAGCCAAGCCGGGGTGGAAAAACTGTTTTTT. Its translation is CASSQAGVEKLFF.